This T cell receptor beta chain was captured in a study of CD8 T cells in ankylosing spondylitis. General study findings and limits: Ankylosing spondylitis blood appeared to carry a characteristic TCR beta motif of roughly 8 highly homologous variants. Clones linked to disease, bearing a CD8+ phenotype, were relatively rare in peripheral blood. Earlier reports found some motif variants in synovial fluid and blood in reactive arthritis.

The V gene lost 6 bases and the J gene lost 4 bases, with 12 bases spanning the gap. The CDR3 sequence is 13 residues long. Of note for this clonotype: Its antigen is undetermined.

In making TCR beta libraries, quantitative 5'-RACE with molecular barcodes was used. TCRdb used MiXCR to reprocess the 5' RACE reads, holding one entry per CDR3 protein. The table includes 350,000 to 550,000 distinct CDR3 sequences, 25% to 30% detected once. The gene calls are TRBV12-3 or TRBV12-4 and TRBJ2-5, with D unresolved. The source material was blood, either unsorted or a sorted T cell fraction (not recorded which). The sequence was collected from a male donor with ankylosing spondylitis. This CDR3 reads CASSPTRRETQYF. CDR3 bases: TGTGCCAGCAGCCCAACCCGGAGAGAGACCCAGTACTTC.